The 28 T cell receptor beta chains in this list originate from one sample, sequenced in a study of OX40 agonist ivuxolimab in advanced cancers. Assay used: immunoSEQ multiplex PCR; TCRdb lists only in-frame clones, some missing. The data hold about 58,000 clones, with 85% to 90% observed a single time. The specimen comprised CD4+ or CD8+ T cells sorted from blood, sampled in a trial of the OX40 agonist ivuxolimab. These receptors all come from an adult with an advanced solid tumor such as melanoma, head and neck, liver or kidney cancer.

This clone was found a few times. The chain joins TRBV11-2 to TRBJ1-4; TRBD1 matches at 7 bases. Germline CDR1 SGHAT, CDR2 FQNNGV. The length of the CDR3 is 17 residues. The J segment lost 5 bases and the V segment lost 2 bases, leaving 11 bases of the junction unmatched. The CDR3 sequence: CASSLFPKGARNEKLFF. The CDR3 coding sequence is TGTGCCAGCAGCTTATTCCCTAAGGGGGCCCGGAATGAAAAACTGTTTTTT.

This chain joins TRBV6-1 and TRBJ1-5, with D unclear. V was pared by 7 bases and J by 1 base, with 8 bases between. This CDR3 contains 13 residues. Germline V gene data show CDR1 as MNHNS and CDR2 as SASEGT. CDR3 sequence: CASKVLSNQPQHF. The CDR3 DNA reads TGTGCCAGCAAGGTCTTGAGCAATCAGCCCCAGCATTTT.

CDR3 residues: CASNRGMNTEAFF. In nucleotides, the CDR3 is TGTGCCAGCAACCGGGGGATGAACACTGAAGCTTTCTTT. V and J are TRBV7-2 and TRBJ1-1; D is possibly TRBD1 (5 bases). The CDR3 consists of 13 residues. Germline V gene sequence: CDR1 SGHTA, CDR2 FQGNSA. V lost 7 bases to trimming and J lost 0 bases, with 9 bases between them.

The chain carries TRBV5-1 and TRBJ2-3; tentative D call: TRBD2 (5 bases). Trimming cost V 2 bases and J 0 bases, with 13 bases left between them. The germline gives CDR1 SGHRS, CDR2 YFSETQ. This CDR3 is built from 16 residues. CDR3: CASSLETTLSTDTQYF. The CDR3 nucleotides read TGCGCCAGCAGCTTAGAGACTACCCTAAGCACAGATACGCAGTATTTT.

The chain combines TRBV23-1 with TRBJ2-7; 7 positions match TRBD1. TRBV23-1 is treated as an ORF (open reading frame) with a function not yet certain. V was clipped by 0 bases and J by 0 bases; unmatched bases: 5. This CDR3 spans 16 amino acids. This CDR3 is CASSQSTDRISYEQYF. The CDR3 nucleotides are TGCGCCAGCAGTCAATCGACGGACAGGATCTCCTACGAGCAGTACTTC.

CDR3 bases: TGTGCCAGCTCACCACCCGTAGGCCCTGGCCCTGAAAAACTGTTTTTT. This codes for CASSPPVGPGPEKLFF. V and J are TRBV18 and TRBJ1-4; D is ambiguous. The CDR3 contains 16 residues. V dropped 0 bases and J dropped 7 bases, with 15 bases sitting between them. The V gene's germline CDR1 is KGHSH and CDR2 LQKENI. The whole variable domain, filled in from reference TRBV18 and TRBJ1-4, reads NAGVMQNPRHLVRRRGQEARLRCSPMKGHSHVYWYRQLPEEGLKFMVYLQKENIIDESGMPKERFSAEFPKEGPSILRIQQVVRGDSAAYFCASSPPVGPGPEKLFFGSGTQLSVL.

V is TRBV18 and J is TRBJ2-5; 10 bases map to TRBD1. The CDR3 length is 14 residues. CDR1 is KGHSH, CDR2 LQKENI, per germline. V was pared by 8 bases and J by 11 bases, with 14 bases of the junction left unmatched. CDR3 region: CASLNDRGPGEQYF. Written as DNA, the CDR3 is TGTGCCAGCCTTAACGACAGGGGGCCGGGAGAGCAGTACTTC.

About this clone itself: Additional DNA sequences in this sample encode the identical CDR3. This rearrangement joins TRBV2 to TRBJ1-6; D is unclear. The germline V and J ends were trimmed by 8 bases and 0 bases, with 5 bases remaining between them. This CDR3 is 13 amino acids long. In germline, CDR1 is SNHLY, CDR2 FYNNEI. The CDR3 loop is CASRSSYNSPLHF. DNA for the CDR3: TGTGCCAGCCGGAGCTCCTATAATTCACCCCTCCACTTT.

This clone was detected only once. The CDR3: CASSGDGSSYEQYF. The CDR3 bases are TGTGCCAGCAGTGGAGATGGGAGCTCCTACGAGCAGTACTTC. The rearrangement uses TRBV2 and TRBJ2-7; D possibly corresponds to TRBD2 (5 bases). Trimming removed 4 bases from V and 0 bases from J, with 10 bases in between. The V gene's germline CDR1 is SNHLY and CDR2 FYNNEI. The CDR3 contains 14 residues. The whole variable domain, filled in from reference TRBV2 and TRBJ2-7, reads EPEVTQTPSHQVTQMGQEVILRCVPISNHLYFYWYRQILGQKVEFLVSFYNNEISEKSEIFDDQFSVERPDGSNFTLKIRSTKLEDSAMYFCASSGDGSSYEQYFGPGTRLTVT.

This clone has a handful of counts. The chain recombines TRBV15 with TRBJ1-1; D possibly corresponds to TRBD1 (5 bases). The length of the CDR3 is 12 residues. The V end was cut by 0 bases, the J end by 10 bases, with 9 bases between. Germline loops: CDR1 LNHNV, CDR2 YYDKDF (reference sequence). The CDR3 region has the DNA TGTGCCACCAGCAGAGATTGGGGGGGAGCTTTCTTT. Its protein product is CATSRDWGGAFF.

This clone appeared a few times. This chain joins TRBV18 and TRBJ2-5; D is ambiguous. Per germline, CDR1 KGHSH and CDR2 LQKENI. The CDR3 covers 13 residues. V shed 4 bases and J shed 5 bases, with 11 bases lying between them. Written as DNA, the CDR3 is TGTGCCAGCTCACACACAGAACAGGAGACCCAGTACTTC. It codes for CASSHTEQETQYF. The variable domain in full, completed from reference TRBV18 and TRBJ2-5, reads NAGVMQNPRHLVRRRGQEARLRCSPMKGHSHVYWYRQLPEEGLKFMVYLQKENIIDESGMPKERFSAEFPKEGPSILRIQQVVRGDSAAYFCASSHTEQETQYFGPGTRLLVL.

The rearrangement joins TRBV7-9 to TRBJ1-1, with a tentative D call TRBD1 (5 bases). Germline V gene lookup returns CDR1 SEHNR and CDR2 FQNEAQ (reference sequence). Trimming stripped 5 bases from V and 3 bases from J, with 7 bases between. The CDR3 is 12 amino acids. DNA of the CDR3: TGTGCCAGCAGCCCCAGGGACACTGAAGCTTTCTTT. It translates to CASSPRDTEAFF.

The chain links TRBV12-5 to TRBJ2-1; D is tentatively TRBD1 or TRBD2 (5 bases each). V dropped 2 bases and J dropped 0 bases, with 14 bases sitting between them. CDR1 and CDR2 from the germline V gene are LGHNT and FRNRAP. The CDR3 is 17 residues long. CDR3 region: CASGLSWDRSSYNEQFF. CDR3 DNA sequence: TGTGCTAGTGGTTTGAGCTGGGACCGAAGCTCCTACAATGAGCAGTTCTTC. Combining the CDR3 with reference TRBV12-5 and TRBJ2-1 gives the whole variable domain DARVTQTPRHKVTEMGQEVTMRCQPILGHNTVFWYRQTMMQGLELLAYFRNRAPLDDSGMPKDRFSAEMPDATLATLKIQPSEPRDSAVYFCASGLSWDRSSYNEQFFGPGTRLTVL.

The CDR3: CASSDYFLAGTQYF. CDR3 sequence (DNA): TGTGCCAGCAGTGATTATTTTCTAGCTGGGACCCAGTACTTC. The chain joins TRBV2 to TRBJ2-5; possible D gene TRBD2, 5 bases. Trimming removed 3 bases from V and 7 bases from J, with 15 bases in between. Germline CDR1 SNHLY, CDR2 FYNNEI. This CDR3 has 14 residues. Full variable domain (rest looked up from reference TRBV2 and TRBJ2-5): EPEVTQTPSHQVTQMGQEVILRCVPISNHLYFYWYRQILGQKVEFLVSFYNNEISEKSEIFDDQFSVERPDGSNFTLKIRSTKLEDSAMYFCASSDYFLAGTQYFGPGTRLLVL.

This clone was observed once. The V gene is TRBV4-2, the J gene TRBJ2-1; 12 nucleotides align to TRBD2. The CDR3 runs 17 residues. V dropped 2 bases and J dropped 5; count of bases not matched to a gene: 7. From germline, CDR1 is LGHNA and CDR2 YNFKEQ. The chain's CDR3 is CASSQSARTSGNNEQFF. CDR3 coding DNA: TGTGCCAGCAGCCAATCCGCCAGGACTAGCGGGAACAATGAGCAGTTCTTC.

In nucleotides, the CDR3 is TGTGCCAGCAGCATTCTAGCGGGGCCTAGCACAGATACGCAGTATTTT. It encodes CASSILAGPSTDTQYF. The chain recombines TRBV7-2 with TRBJ2-3; TRBD2 matches 9 bases. V dropped 5 bases and J dropped 0; count of bases not matched to a gene: 6. Germline values: CDR1 SGHTA, CDR2 FQGNSA. The CDR3 runs 16 residues.

The rearrangement joins TRBV4-1 to TRBJ2-6; no clear D. The CDR3 has 16 residues. Germline lookup yields CDR1 MGHRA and CDR2 YSYEKL. V gave up 0 bases and J gave up 0 bases, with 6 bases separating them. CDR3 sequence reads: CASSQDLSSGANVLTF. CDR3 in DNA: TGCGCCAGCAGCCAAGATCTGAGCTCTGGGGCCAACGTCCTGACTTTC.

The V gene is TRBV18, the J gene TRBJ1-5, with D hard to call. Germline CDR1 reads KGHSH; CDR2 reads LQKENI. This CDR3 has 13 amino acids. The ends were cut back, 3 bases at V and 4 bases at J, with 7 bases in the middle. In DNA form, the CDR3 reads TGTGCCAGCTCACCGGTCTTGAATCAGCCCCAGCATTTT. Protein: CASSPVLNQPQHF. The complete variable domain, with remaining parts taken from reference TRBV18 and TRBJ1-5, reads NAGVMQNPRHLVRRRGQEARLRCSPMKGHSHVYWYRQLPEEGLKFMVYLQKENIIDESGMPKERFSAEFPKEGPSILRIQQVVRGDSAAYFCASSPVLNQPQHFGDGTRLSIL.

The chain is built from TRBV7-2 and TRBJ1-4, with unresolved D. The CDR3 is made up of 15 amino acids. Deletions cut 2 bases from V and 8 bases from J, with 15 bases between. Germline V gene lookup returns CDR1 SGHTA and CDR2 FQGNSA. CDR3 DNA sequence: TGTGCCAGCAGCTTACTTCAAGGGTCGGGGGAAAAACTGTTTTTT. It encodes CASSLLQGSGEKLFF.

Comment on this clone: Other nucleotide sequences in the sample specify the same CDR3. The chain combines TRBV5-1 with TRBJ1-1; D is ambiguous. CDR1 SGHRS and CDR2 YFSETQ come from the germline V gene. The CDR3 is 13 amino acids. The ends were cut back, 5 bases at V and 1 base at J, with 9 bases in the middle. Here the CDR3 DNA reads TGCGCCAGCAGTTCCACGGGGAACACTGAAGCTTTCTTT. Translation: CASSSTGNTEAFF.

The chain uses TRBV19 and TRBJ2-7, with D perhaps TRBD1 (6 bases). V was cut by 5 bases and J by 5 bases, with 19 bases left in between. Germline V CDR1 and CDR2: LNHDA, SQIVND (reference sequence). The CDR3 is 15 residues long. The CDR3 DNA is TGTGCCAGTAGTTCATCCGGCACAGGGCCACACGAGCAGTACTTC. This gives the protein CASSSSGTGPHEQYF.

The count of this clone is one. The V gene is TRBV7-8, the J gene TRBJ1-2; D is undetermined. CDR3 length equals 14 residues. The germline V gene encodes CDR1 SGHVS and CDR2 FQNEAQ. Between the trimmed V and J ends, which lost 1 base and 0 bases, there was a span of 6 bases. The CDR3 nucleotides are TGTGCCAGCAGCTTAGTCGGAGCTAACTATGGCTACACCTTC. This codes for CASSLVGANYGYTF.

This rearrangement joins TRBV28 to TRBJ1-2; D possibly corresponds to TRBD1 (5 bases). This CDR3 region has 13 residues. V lost 3 bases to trimming and J lost 2 bases, with 7 bases between them. Germline assignment: CDR1 MDHEN and CDR2 SYDVKM. The CDR3, as DNA: TGTGCCAGCAGTTTGGGGCAGAACTATGGCTACACCTTC. Amino acid sequence: CASSLGQNYGYTF.

The chain links TRBV7-9 to TRBJ2-7; TRBD1 matches at 7 bases. Germline CDR1 SEHNR, CDR2 FQNEAQ (reference sequence). The CDR3 has 15 residues. V was pared by 3 bases and J by 5 bases, with 10 bases of the junction left unmatched. DNA of the CDR3: TGTGCCAGCAGCTTTCTGACAGGGAGTTATCACGAGCAGTACTTC. It translates to CASSFLTGSYHEQYF.

The chain is built from TRBV7-6 and TRBJ2-7; D not certain. Germline CDR1 and CDR2: SGHVS and FNYEAQ. CDR3 size: 11 residues. V lost 5 bases and J lost 0, with 2 bases in between. The CDR3 DNA is TGTGCCAGCAGCCCCTCCTACGAGCAGTACTTC. This codes for CASSPSYEQYF.

The chain couples TRBV7-9 to TRBJ2-5, with 8 positions matching TRBD1. Germline CDR1 and CDR2: SEHNR and FQNEAQ (reference sequence). J lost 5 bases, V lost 5 bases, and 4 bases had no gene match. The CDR3 sequence is 13 residues long. CDR3 sequence (DNA): TGTGCCAGCAGCCAGACAGGGGTGGAGACCCAGTACTTC. It is translated as CASSQTGVETQYF.

The V and J genes are TRBV5-5 and TRBJ2-3; 9 bases are shared with TRBD1. This CDR3 spans 16 amino acids. V was clipped by 2 bases and J by 4 bases; unmatched bases: 8. Germline V gives CDR1 SGHKS, CDR2 YYEKEE (reference sequence). CDR3 loop: CASSLQGAPLADTQYF. CDR3 DNA: TGTGCCAGCAGCTTACAGGGGGCTCCTTTGGCAGATACGCAGTATTTT.

The CDR3 nucleotides read TGTGCCAGCAGGACAAATGGGGGCTTTAACTATGGCTACACCTTC. Its translation is CASRTNGGFNYGYTF. The chain links TRBV27 to TRBJ1-2; D is possibly TRBD1 (6 bases). CDR3 length: 15 residues. The ends were cut back, 6 bases at V and 1 base at J, with 15 bases in the middle. CDR1 and CDR2 from the germline V gene are MNHEY and SMNVEV (reference sequence).